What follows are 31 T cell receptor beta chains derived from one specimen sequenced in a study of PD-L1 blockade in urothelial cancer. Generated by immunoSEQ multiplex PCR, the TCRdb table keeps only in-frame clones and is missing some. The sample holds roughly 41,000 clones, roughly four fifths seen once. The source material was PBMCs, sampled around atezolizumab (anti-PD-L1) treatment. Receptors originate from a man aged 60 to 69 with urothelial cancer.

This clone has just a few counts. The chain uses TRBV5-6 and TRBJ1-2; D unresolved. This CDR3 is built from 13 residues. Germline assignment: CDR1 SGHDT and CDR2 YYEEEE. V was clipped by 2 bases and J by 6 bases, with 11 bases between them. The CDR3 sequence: CASSFGQDDGYTF. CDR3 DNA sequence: TGTGCCAGCAGCTTCGGCCAGGATGATGGCTACACCTTC. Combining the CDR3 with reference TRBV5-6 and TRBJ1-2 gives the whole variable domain DAGVTQSPTHLIKTRGQQVTLRCSPKSGHDTVSWYQQALGQGPQFIFQYYEEEERQRGNFPDRFSGHQFPNYSSELNVNALLLGDSALYLCASSFGQDDGYTFGSGTRLTVV.

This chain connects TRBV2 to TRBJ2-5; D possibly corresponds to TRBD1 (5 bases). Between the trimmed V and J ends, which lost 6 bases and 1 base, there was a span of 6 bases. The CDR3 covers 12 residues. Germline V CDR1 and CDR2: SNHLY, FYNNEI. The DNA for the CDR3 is TGTGCCAGCAGCAGGGCCCAAGAGACCCAGTACTTC. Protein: CASSRAQETQYF. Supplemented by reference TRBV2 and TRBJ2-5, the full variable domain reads EPEVTQTPSHQVTQMGQEVILRCVPISNHLYFYWYRQILGQKVEFLVSFYNNEISEKSEIFDDQFSVERPDGSNFTLKIRSTKLEDSAMYFCASSRAQETQYFGPGTRLLVL.

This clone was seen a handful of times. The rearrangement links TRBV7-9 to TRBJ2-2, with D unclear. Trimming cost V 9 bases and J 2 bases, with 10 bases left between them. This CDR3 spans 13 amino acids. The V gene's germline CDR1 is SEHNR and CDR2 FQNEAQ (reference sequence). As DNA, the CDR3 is TGTGCCAGGGGCAGGCAAAACACCGGGGAGCTGTTTTTT. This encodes CARGRQNTGELFF. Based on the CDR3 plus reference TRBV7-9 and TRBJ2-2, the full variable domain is DTGVSQNPRHKITKRGQNVTFRCDPISEHNRLYWYRQTLGQGPEFLTYFQNEAQLEKSRLLSDRFSAERPKGSFSTLEIQRTEQGDSAMYLCARGRQNTGELFFGEGSRLTVL.

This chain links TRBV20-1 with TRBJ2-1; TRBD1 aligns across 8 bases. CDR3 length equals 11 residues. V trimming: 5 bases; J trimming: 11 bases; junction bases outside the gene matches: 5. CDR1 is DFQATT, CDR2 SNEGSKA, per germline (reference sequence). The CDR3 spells CSAPDREKQFF. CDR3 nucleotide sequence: TGCAGTGCTCCGGACAGGGAAAAGCAGTTCTTC.

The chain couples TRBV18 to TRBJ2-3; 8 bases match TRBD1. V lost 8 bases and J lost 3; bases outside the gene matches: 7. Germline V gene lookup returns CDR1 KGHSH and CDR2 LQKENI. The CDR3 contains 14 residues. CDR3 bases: TGTGCCAGCCTCGACAGGGGTATGACAGATACGCAGTATTTT. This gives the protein CASLDRGMTDTQYF.

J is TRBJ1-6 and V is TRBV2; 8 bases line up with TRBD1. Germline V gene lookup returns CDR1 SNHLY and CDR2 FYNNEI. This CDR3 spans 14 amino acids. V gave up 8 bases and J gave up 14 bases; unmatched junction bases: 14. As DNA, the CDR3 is TGTGCCAGCTTATACGGACAGGGAGACGGATCCCTCCACTTT. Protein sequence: CASLYGQGDGSLHF.

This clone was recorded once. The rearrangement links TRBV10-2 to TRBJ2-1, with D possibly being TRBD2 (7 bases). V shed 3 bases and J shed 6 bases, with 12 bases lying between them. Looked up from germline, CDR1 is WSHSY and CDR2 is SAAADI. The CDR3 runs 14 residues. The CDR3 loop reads CASSDSGGPNEQFF. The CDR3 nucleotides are TGCGCCAGCAGTGATTCGGGGGGCCCCAATGAGCAGTTCTTC.

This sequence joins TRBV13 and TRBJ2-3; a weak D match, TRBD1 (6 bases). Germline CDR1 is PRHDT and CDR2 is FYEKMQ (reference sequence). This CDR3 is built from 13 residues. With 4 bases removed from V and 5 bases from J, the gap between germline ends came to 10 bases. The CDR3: CASSSDRGDTQYF. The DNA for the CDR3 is TGTGCCAGCAGCTCGGACAGAGGAGATACGCAGTATTTT.

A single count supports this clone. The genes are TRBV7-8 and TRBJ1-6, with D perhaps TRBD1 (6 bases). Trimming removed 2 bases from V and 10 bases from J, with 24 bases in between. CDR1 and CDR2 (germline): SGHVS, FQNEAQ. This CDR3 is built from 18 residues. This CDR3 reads CASSLLSGAGVVGSPLHF. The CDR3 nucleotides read TGTGCCAGCAGCTTACTTAGCGGGGCAGGGGTGGTAGGGTCACCCCTCCACTTT.

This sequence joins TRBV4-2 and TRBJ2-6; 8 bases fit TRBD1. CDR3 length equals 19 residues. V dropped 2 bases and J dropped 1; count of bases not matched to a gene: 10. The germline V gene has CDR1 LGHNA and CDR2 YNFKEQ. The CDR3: CASSQPVTGEGSGANVLTF. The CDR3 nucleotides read TGTGCCAGCAGCCAACCGGTGACAGGGGAAGGTTCTGGGGCCAACGTCCTGACTTTC.

CDR3 in DNA: TGTGCCAGCAGCCAACGGGGGGACCAAGAGACCCAGTACTTC. Translated: CASSQRGDQETQYF. The V call is TRBV16, the J call TRBJ2-5; 7 bases fit TRBD2. Per the germline V gene, CDR1 is KGHSY and CDR2 is FQNENV. The CDR3 loop spans 14 amino acids. The trim removed 2 bases at V and 0 bases at J, leaving 0 bases unmatched.

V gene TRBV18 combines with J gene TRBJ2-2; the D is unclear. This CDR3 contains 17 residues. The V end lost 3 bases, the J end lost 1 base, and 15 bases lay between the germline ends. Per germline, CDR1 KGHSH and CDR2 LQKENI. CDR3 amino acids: CASSPSWYSLNTGELFF. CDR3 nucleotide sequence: TGTGCCAGCTCACCGTCTTGGTACTCCTTGAACACCGGGGAGCTGTTTTTT.

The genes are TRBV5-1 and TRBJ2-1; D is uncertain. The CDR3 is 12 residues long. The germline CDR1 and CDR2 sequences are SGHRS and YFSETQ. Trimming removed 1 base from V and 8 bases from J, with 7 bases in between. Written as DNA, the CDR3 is TGCGCCAGCAGCTTGACCAGCGATGAGCAGTTCTTC. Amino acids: CASSLTSDEQFF. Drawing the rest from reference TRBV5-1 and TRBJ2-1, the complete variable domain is KAGVTQTPRYLIKTRGQQVTLSCSPISGHRSVSWYQQTPGQGLQFLFEYFSETQRNKGNFPGRFSGRQFSNSRSEMNVSTLELGDSALYLCASSLTSDEQFFGPGTRLTVL.

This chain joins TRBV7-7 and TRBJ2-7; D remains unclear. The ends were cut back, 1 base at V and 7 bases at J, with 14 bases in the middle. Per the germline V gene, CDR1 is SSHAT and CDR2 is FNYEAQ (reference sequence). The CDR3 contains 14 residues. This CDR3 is CASSLDPSSREQYF. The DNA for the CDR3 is TGTGCCAGCAGCTTAGACCCCTCCTCCCGGGAGCAGTACTTC.

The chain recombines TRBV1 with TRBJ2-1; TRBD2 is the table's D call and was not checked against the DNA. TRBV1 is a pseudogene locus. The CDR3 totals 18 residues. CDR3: CTSSQLRCLSSSYNEQFF. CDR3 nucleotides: TGCACCAGCAGCCAATTGAGGTGCCTCTCCAGCTCCTACAATGAGCAGTTCTTC.

As DNA, the CDR3 is TGCGCCAGCACCCTGGACTTGGGCTATGGCTACACCTTC. Translation: CASTLDLGYGYTF. The genes are TRBV5-1 and TRBJ1-2; D is undetermined. Trimming stripped 6 bases from V and 4 bases from J, with 13 bases between. This CDR3 has 13 amino acids. Germline V gives CDR1 SGHRS, CDR2 YFSETQ.

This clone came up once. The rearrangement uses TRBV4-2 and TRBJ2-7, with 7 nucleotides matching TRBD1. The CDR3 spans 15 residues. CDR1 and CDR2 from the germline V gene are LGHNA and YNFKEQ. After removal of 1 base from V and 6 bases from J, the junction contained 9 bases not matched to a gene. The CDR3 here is CASSQGQGVFGEQYF. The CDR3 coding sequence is TGTGCCAGCAGCCAAGGACAGGGTGTGTTTGGCGAGCAGTACTTC.

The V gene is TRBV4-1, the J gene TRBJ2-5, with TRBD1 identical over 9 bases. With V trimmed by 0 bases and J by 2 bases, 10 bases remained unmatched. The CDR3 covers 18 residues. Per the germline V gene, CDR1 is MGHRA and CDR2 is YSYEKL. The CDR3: CASSQDRGTGQGQETQYF. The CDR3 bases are TGCGCCAGCAGCCAAGATAGAGGGACAGGGCAAGGGCAAGAGACCCAGTACTTC.

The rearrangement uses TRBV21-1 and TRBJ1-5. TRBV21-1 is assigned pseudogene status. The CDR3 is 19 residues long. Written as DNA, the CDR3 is TGTGCCAGCAGCAAAACCCTTTTCCTGGCGGGGCATAGCAATCAGCCCCAGCATTTT. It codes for CASSKTLFLAGHSNQPQHF.

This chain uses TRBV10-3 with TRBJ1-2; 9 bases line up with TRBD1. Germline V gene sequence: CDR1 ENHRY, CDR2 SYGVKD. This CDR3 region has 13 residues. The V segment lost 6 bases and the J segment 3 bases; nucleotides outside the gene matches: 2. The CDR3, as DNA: TGTGCCATCAGCACAGGGGGCGACTATGGCTACACCTTC. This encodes CAISTGGDYGYTF.

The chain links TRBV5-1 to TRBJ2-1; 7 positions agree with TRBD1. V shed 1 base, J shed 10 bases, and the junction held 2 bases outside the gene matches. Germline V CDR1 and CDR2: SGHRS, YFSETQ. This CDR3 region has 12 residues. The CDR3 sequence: CASSLTGEEQFF. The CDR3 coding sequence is TGCGCCAGCAGCTTGACAGGGGAGGAGCAGTTCTTC.

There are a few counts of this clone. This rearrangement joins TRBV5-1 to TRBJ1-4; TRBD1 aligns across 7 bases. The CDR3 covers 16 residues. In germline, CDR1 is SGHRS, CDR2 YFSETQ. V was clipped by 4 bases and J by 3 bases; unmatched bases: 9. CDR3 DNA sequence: TGCGCCAGCAGCACAAACCCCGGGACAGCTAATGAAAAACTGTTTTTT. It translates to CASSTNPGTANEKLFF.

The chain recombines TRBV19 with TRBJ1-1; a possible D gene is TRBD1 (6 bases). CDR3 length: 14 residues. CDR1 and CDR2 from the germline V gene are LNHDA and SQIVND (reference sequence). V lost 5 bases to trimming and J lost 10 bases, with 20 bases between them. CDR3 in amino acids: CASSGTPAGRSAFF. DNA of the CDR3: TGTGCCAGTAGTGGGACACCAGCGGGGAGATCAGCTTTCTTT.

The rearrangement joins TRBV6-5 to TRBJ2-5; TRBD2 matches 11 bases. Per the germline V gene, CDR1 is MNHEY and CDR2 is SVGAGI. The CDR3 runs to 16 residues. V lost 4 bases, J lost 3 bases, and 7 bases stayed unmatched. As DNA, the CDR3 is TGTGCCAGCAGTTCCCTCGGACTAGCGGGTAAAGAGACCCAGTACTTC. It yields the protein CASSSLGLAGKETQYF.

The CDR3 here is CASRERARGQRDEQFF. CDR3 DNA: TGTGCCAGCAGGGAGCGCGCCAGGGGGCAGCGAGATGAGCAGTTCTTC. The V gene is TRBV2, the J gene TRBJ2-1; 8 bases are a match to TRBD1. Per germline, CDR1 SNHLY and CDR2 FYNNEI. The CDR3 runs to 16 residues. J lost 8 bases, V lost 6 bases, and 15 bases had no gene match.

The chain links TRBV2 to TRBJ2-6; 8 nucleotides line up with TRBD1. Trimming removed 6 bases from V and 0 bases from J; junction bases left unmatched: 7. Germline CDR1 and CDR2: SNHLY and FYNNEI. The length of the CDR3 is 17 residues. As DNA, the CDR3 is TGTGCCAGCAGGTGGGGGACAGGCAGCTCTGGGGCCAACGTCCTGACTTTC. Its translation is CASRWGTGSSGANVLTF.

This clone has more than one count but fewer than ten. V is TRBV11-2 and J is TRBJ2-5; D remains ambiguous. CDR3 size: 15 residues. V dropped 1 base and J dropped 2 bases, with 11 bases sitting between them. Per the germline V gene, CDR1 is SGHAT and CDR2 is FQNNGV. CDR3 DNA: TGTGCCAGCAGCTTAGCGCACAAACGACAAGAGACCCAGTACTTC. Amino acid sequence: CASSLAHKRQETQYF.

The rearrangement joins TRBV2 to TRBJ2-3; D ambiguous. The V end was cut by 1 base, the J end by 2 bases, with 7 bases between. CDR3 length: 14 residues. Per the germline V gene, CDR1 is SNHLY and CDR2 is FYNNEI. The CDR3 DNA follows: TGTGCCAGCAGTGAAGAAAGCCCCACAGATACGCAGTATTTT. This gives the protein CASSEESPTDTQYF. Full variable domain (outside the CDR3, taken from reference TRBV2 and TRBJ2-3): EPEVTQTPSHQVTQMGQEVILRCVPISNHLYFYWYRQILGQKVEFLVSFYNNEISEKSEIFDDQFSVERPDGSNFTLKIRSTKLEDSAMYFCASSEESPTDTQYFGPGTRLTVL.

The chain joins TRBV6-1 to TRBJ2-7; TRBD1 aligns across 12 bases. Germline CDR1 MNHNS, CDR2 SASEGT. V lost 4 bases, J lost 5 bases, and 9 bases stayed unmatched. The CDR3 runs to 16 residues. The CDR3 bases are TGTGCCAGCAGTGTAGCTTCAGGGACAGGGGGCAACGAGCAGTACTTC. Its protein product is CASSVASGTGGNEQYF.

The CDR3 nucleotides are TGTGCCAGCAGCTTAAGGGGCTACAATGAGCAGTTCTTC. Amino acids: CASSLRGYNEQFF. The rearrangement uses TRBV11-1 and TRBJ2-1, with D possibly being TRBD1 (5 bases). The ends were cut back, 2 bases at V and 3 bases at J, with 5 bases in the middle. The length of the CDR3 is 13 residues. Germline CDR1 is SGHAT and CDR2 is FQDESV (reference sequence).

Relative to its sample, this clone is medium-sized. CDR3 protein: CASGPEGGELFF. In nucleotides, the CDR3 is TGTGCCTCCGGACCCGAGGGCGGGGAGCTGTTTTTT. The rearrangement joins TRBV2 to TRBJ2-2; TRBD2 might be the D (5 bases). The V end lost 11 bases, the J end lost 7 bases, and 14 bases lay between the germline ends. The CDR3 length is 12 residues. In germline, CDR1 is SNHLY, CDR2 FYNNEI.